The 6 T cell receptor beta chains below were found in one sample sequenced in a study of CD8+ T cells in alopecia areata. RNA was isolated and reverse transcribed to cDNA, the sequencing template. Assay: immunoSEQ multiplex PCR; the TCRdb copy retains only in-frame clones and omits some. The sample consists of some 150,000 clones, 65% to 90% of them appearing once. As to treatment: oral pan-JAK inhibitor, 5-10 mg twice daily. Material: CD8+ T cells sorted from blood, obtained at week 4, from a patient treated with tofacitinib. The receptors here all came from a human donor with alopecia areata.

The chain is built from TRBV7-9 and TRBJ1-5, with D uncertain. V shed 1 base and J shed 4 bases, with 8 bases lying between them. CDR1 is SEHNR, CDR2 FQNEAQ, per germline (reference sequence). The CDR3 runs to 14 residues. The CDR3, as DNA: TGTGCCAGCAGCTTAGACGCCCGAAATCAGCCCCAGCATTTT. This codes for CASSLDARNQPQHF.

This chain links TRBV5-1 with TRBJ1-4; a weak D match, TRBD1 (6 bases). Germline V gene data show CDR1 as SGHRS and CDR2 as YFSETQ. V was shortened by 7 bases and J by 4 bases, with 17 bases between the two germline ends. The CDR3 contains 15 residues. CDR3 region: CASRTSDRLNEKLFF. The CDR3 DNA reads TGCGCCAGCCGGACGTCGGACAGACTTAATGAAAAACTGTTTTTT.

The chain recombines TRBV13 with TRBJ2-1; tentatively, D is TRBD2 (5 bases). The CDR3 totals 15 residues. Trimming left V 3 bases short and J 0 bases short, with 9 bases between. Germline CDR1 PRHDT, CDR2 FYEKMQ (reference sequence). This CDR3 reads CASSFRGSSYNEQFF. The CDR3 coding sequence is TGTGCCAGCAGCTTTCGGGGTAGCTCCTACAATGAGCAGTTCTTC.

The chain recombines TRBV4-1 with TRBJ2-7, with 7 positions matching TRBD1. Germline assignment: CDR1 MGHRA and CDR2 YSYEKL. The CDR3 contains 15 residues. The V gene end was trimmed by 1 base and the J gene end by 4 bases; junction bases not matched to a gene: 7. In nucleotides, the CDR3 is TGCGCCAGCAGCCAAGTACAGGGACAGAATTACGAGCAGTACTTC. Encoded protein: CASSQVQGQNYEQYF.

The rearrangement links TRBV5-6 to TRBJ2-7; 9 bases fit TRBD1. V trimming: 1 base; J trimming: 6 bases; junction bases outside the gene matches: 2. The CDR3 spans 13 residues. Germline V gene lookup returns CDR1 SGHDT and CDR2 YYEEEE. The CDR3 bases are TGTGCCAGCAGCTTGACAGGGGGCGCCGAGCAGTACTTC. Amino acid sequence: CASSLTGGAEQYF.

This clone was seen once. J is TRBJ2-1 and V is TRBV7-9, with TRBD1 as a possible D gene (6 bases). The CDR3 covers 15 residues. Germline CDR1 is SEHNR and CDR2 is FQNEAQ (reference sequence). V was cut by 2 bases and J by 6 bases, with 14 bases left in between. The CDR3, as DNA: TGTGCCAGCAGCTTATCCGGGCAGGGGCGCAATGAGCAGTTCTTC. Translating it yields CASSLSGQGRNEQFF. The variable domain in full, completed from reference TRBV7-9 and TRBJ2-1, reads DTGVSQNPRHKITKRGQNVTFRCDPISEHNRLYWYRQTLGQGPEFLTYFQNEAQLEKSRLLSDRFSAERPKGSFSTLEIQRTEQGDSAMYLCASSLSGQGRNEQFFGPGTRLTVL.